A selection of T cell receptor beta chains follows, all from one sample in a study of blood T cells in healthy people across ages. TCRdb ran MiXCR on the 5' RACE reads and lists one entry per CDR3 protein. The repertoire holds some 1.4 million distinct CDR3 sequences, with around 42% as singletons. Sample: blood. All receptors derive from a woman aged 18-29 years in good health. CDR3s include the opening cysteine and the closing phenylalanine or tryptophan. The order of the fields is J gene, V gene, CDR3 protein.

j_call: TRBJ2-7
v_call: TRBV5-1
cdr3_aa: CASSLVVDSTYEQYF

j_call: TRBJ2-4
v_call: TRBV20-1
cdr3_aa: CSARVRTLSKNIQYF

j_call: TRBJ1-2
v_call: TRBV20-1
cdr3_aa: CSASPPGLNYGYTF

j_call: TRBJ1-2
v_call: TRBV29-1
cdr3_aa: CSVVPGAASYTF

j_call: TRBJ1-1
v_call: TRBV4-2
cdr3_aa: CASSHRHGESLKAFF

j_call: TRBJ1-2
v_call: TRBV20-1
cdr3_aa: CSARGVGTNYGYTF

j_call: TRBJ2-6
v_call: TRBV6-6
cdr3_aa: CASDRDSGANVLTF

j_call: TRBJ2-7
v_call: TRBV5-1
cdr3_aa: CASGGGGYEQYF

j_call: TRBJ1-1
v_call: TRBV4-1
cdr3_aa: CASSQEDRGTEAFF

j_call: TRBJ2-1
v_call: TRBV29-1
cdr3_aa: CSVGGGQGVYNEQFF

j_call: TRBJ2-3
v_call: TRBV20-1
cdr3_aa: CSAVARRGKYTDTQYF

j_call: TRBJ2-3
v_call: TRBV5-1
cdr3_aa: CASSFTGGGPDTQYF

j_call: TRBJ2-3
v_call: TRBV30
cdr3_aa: CAWRAGQGWDTQYF

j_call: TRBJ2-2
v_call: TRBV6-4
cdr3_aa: CASSDSARNTGELFF

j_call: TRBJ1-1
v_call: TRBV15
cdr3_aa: CATSRDLGGMNTEAFF

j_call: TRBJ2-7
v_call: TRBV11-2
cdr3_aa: CASSYAGTVYSYEQYF

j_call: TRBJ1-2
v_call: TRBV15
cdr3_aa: CATRGSNYGYTF

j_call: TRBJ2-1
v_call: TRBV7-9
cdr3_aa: CASSFSGRGNNEQFF

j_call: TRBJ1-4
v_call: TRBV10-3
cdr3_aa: CAISPVWTGRGPVSQKLFF

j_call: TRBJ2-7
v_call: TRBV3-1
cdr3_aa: CASSQQNRQASYEQYF

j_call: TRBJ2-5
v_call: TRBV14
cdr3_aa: CASSQGLTQPPKETQYF

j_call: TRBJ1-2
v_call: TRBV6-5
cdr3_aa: CASSYSTWYGYTF

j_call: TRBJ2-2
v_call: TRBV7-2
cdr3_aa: CASSLRLGELFF

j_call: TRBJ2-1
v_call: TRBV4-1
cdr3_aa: CASSQNELAHLPNEQFF

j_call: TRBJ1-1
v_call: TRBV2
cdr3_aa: CASSVGPAEAFF

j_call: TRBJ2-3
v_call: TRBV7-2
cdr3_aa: CASSLGGAGRTDTQYF

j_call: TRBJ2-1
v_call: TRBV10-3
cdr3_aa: CAISESPSGGGYNEQFF

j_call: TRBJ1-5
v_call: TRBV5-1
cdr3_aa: CASSLSPVDSNQPQHF

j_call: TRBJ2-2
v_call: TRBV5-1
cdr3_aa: CASSSKIPGQGAQLNTGELFF

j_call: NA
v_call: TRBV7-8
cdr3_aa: CASSHLGGFYEQYF

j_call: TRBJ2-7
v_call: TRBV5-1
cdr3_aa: CASSLGQLLSYEQYF

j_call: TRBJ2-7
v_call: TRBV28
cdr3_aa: CASSVRDSSSYEQYF